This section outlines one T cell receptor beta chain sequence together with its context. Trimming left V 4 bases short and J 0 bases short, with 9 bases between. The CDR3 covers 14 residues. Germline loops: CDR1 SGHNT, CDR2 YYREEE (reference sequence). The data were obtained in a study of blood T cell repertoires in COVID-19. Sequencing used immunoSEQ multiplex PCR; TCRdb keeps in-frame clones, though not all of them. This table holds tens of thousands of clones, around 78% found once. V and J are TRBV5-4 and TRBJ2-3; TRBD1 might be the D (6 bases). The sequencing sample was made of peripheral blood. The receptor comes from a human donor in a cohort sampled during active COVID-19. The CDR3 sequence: CASSQDSSTDTQYF. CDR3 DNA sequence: TGTGCCAGCAGCCAGGACAGTAGCACAGATACGCAGTATTTT.